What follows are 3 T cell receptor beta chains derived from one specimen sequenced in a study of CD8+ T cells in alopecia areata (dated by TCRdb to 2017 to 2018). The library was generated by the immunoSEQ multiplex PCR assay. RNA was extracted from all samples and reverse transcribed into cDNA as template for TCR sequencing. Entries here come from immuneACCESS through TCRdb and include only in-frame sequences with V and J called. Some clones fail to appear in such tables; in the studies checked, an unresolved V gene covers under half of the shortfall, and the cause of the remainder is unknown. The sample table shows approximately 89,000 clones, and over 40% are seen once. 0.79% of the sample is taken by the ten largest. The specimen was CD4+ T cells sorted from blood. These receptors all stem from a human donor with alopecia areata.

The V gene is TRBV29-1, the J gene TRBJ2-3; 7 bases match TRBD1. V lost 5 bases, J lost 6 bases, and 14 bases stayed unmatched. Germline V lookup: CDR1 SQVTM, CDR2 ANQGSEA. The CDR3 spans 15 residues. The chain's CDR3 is CSVSDVGGGRDTQYF. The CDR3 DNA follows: TGCAGCGTTTCGGATGTAGGGGGCGGCCGGGATACGCAGTATTTT.

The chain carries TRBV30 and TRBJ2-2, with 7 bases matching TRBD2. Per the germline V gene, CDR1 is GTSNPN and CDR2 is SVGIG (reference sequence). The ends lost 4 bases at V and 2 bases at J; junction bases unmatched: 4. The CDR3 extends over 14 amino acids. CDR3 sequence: CAWTERGNTGELFF. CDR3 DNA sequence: TGTGCCTGGACCGAGCGGGGAAACACCGGGGAGCTGTTTTTT.

The CDR3 bases are TGCGCCAGCAGCCAAGACTCGGGGATTAGCACAGATACGCAGTATTTT. It yields the protein CASSQDSGISTDTQYF. V gene TRBV4-3 combines with J gene TRBJ2-3; the D gene is possibly TRBD2 (5 bases). The CDR3 has 16 amino acids. CDR1 LGHNA and CDR2 YSLEER come from the germline V gene. Trimming cost V 0 bases and J 0 bases, with 10 bases left between them.